This TCR beta chain was observed in a study of immune evolution from preneoplasia to lung adenocarcinoma (dated by TCRdb to 2020 to 2023). Regarding the study in general: HLA loss of heterozygosity was observed in roughly 6.8%, 16% and 36% of AIS, MIA and ADC lesions, respectively, and was not observed in any AAH lesions. The study profiled immune contexture across lung adenocarcinoma precursors and invasive adenocarcinoma using immune gene expression, TCR sequencing and multiplex immunofluorescence. Resected precursor lesions (AAH, AIS, MIA) and invasive adenocarcinomas were compared against paired morphologically normal lung tissue. The sample size was set by how many specimens were available, not by a prior power calculation. The immune data were combined with whole exome sequencing and methylation data from the same cohort of nodules. In total, the cohort included 53 patients with pulmonary nodules, all of whom underwent surgical resection. TCR sequencing data were obtained from approximately 50 patients. It was reported in the study that about a hundred samples were used for TCR sequencing. POLYSOLVER was used to infer class I HLA alleles from exome data, and LOHHLA was used to detect allele-specific HLA loss.

The cysteine opens and the phenylalanine closes a CDR3 of 15 amino acids. The CDR3 DNA has 45 bases and is translated from base 1. The research as a whole found: Normal lung had the highest top T cell clone frequencies, and these frequencies appeared to fall progressively from AAH through AIS, MIA and invasive adenocarcinoma. Because all patients were from Japan and China, applicability to Western populations was uncertain. The findings reflected association rather than direct causation, and larger cohorts with long-term follow-up and longitudinal biopsies were considered necessary. T cell clonality was highest in KRAS-mutant nodules compared with EGFR-mutant or double wild-type lesions. Clonality was highest in normal lung, while later-stage lesions appeared to have lower clonality but higher T cell density and diversity.

Between 2014 and 2017, the patients underwent resection in either Japan or China. Two lung cancer pathologists independently reviewed H&E slides to confirm the histologic diagnosis of every case. For nucleic acid extraction, premalignant or tumor cells were enriched by macro-dissection following pathologic assessment. DNA was isolated from FFPE tissue using the AllPrep DNA/RNA FFPE Kit. Using the immunoSEQ hsTCRbeta Kit, TCR beta CDR3 regions were sequenced from DNA. Per the authors' processing: TCR sequencing data were analysed with the ImmunoSEQ Analyzer. T cell clonality was defined as 1 minus Pielou's evenness, calculated on productive rearrangements. To measure T cell diversity, the inverse Simpson index was applied to productive templates. T cell density was expressed as TCR beta template counts normalized to usable DNA, with usable DNA estimated by amplifying and sequencing housekeeping genes. Two-sided Kruskal-Wallis tests were used to compare TCR metrics across histologic stages. Here the immuneACCESS table is served through TCRdb, limited to in-frame sequences with V and J called. Missing clones are a known gap in these copies; in checked studies unresolved V genes cover under half, and the rest lacks a known reason. Clone size and the V and J calls come from that table; the DNA yielded D and trimming. The sample yields roughly 10,000 clones; about 80% were counted once. The top ten clones comprise around 5% of the sample.

Note on this clone: Its antigen target is currently unknown. No quality values exist for individual bases; no much larger clone is one base distant.

The receptor was isolated from a person aged 65 to 79 with lung adenocarcinoma. The chain couples TRBV21-1 to TRBJ2-1. TRBV21-1 is classified as a pseudogene. Sequencing used FFPE minimally invasive lung adenocarcinoma tissue. The sample's cell subset or site label, decoded: micro-invasive lung adenocarcinoma (MIA). Read as DNA, the sequence is TGTGCCAGCAGCAAATTCCCCTCCAATACCAATGAGCAGTTCTTC. Its amino acids are CASSKFPSNTNEQFF.